This is a list of T cell receptor beta chains from one sample in a study of a mutant IDH1 vaccine in newly diagnosed glioma. The antigens of these receptors remain unknown. Data came from immunoSEQ multiplex PCR; TCRdb stores just in-frame clones and leaves some out. The table shows 40,000 to 45,000 clones, with less than 85% occurring only once. Material: PBMCs, obtained from a glioma patient whose treatment included an IDH1 peptide vaccine. The source is a young man with glioma. Some clones in this sample may be carry-over from other donors' samples. The CDR3 runs from the conserved cysteine through the conserved F or W. D genes are given only for firm matches. The listing skips clone size in some rows; elsewhere it reads once, few, many or a size class.

clone_size: .
v_call: TRBV28
j_call: TRBJ1-1
d_call: .
cdr3_aa: CASSQGQMNTEAFF
cdr3_nt: TGTGCCAGCAGTCAGGGACAAATGAACACTGAAGCTTTCTTT

clone_size: .
v_call: TRBV9
j_call: TRBJ1-3
d_call: .
cdr3_aa: CASSAGGLSGNTIYF
cdr3_nt: TGTGCCAGCAGCGCGGGGGGGCTCTCTGGAAACACCATATATTTT

clone_size: .
v_call: TRBV6-5
j_call: TRBJ2-5
d_call: .
cdr3_aa: CASRPRGVQTQYF
cdr3_nt: TGTGCCAGCAGACCAAGGGGGGTACAGACCCAGTACTTC

clone_size: .
v_call: TRBV2
j_call: TRBJ1-2
d_call: .
cdr3_aa: CASSDRLGLGGYTF
cdr3_nt: TGTGCCAGCAGTGATAGGCTTGGTTTGGGGGGCTACACCTTC

clone_size: once
v_call: TRBV6-4
j_call: TRBJ2-3
d_call: .
cdr3_aa: CASSELVGSAQYF
cdr3_nt: TGTGCCAGCAGTGAGTTGGTAGGATCGGCGCAGTATTTT

clone_size: .
v_call: TRBV4-2
j_call: TRBJ1-5
d_call: TRBD1
cdr3_aa: CASSQNRGREPQHF
cdr3_nt: TGTGCCAGCAGCCAAAACAGGGGAAGAGAGCCCCAGCATTTT

clone_size: .
v_call: TRBV5-1
j_call: TRBJ1-3
d_call: TRBD1
cdr3_aa: CASSLSRQGLSSGNTIYF
cdr3_nt: TGCGCCAGCAGCTTGAGCAGACAGGGCCTTTCCTCTGGAAACACCATATATTTT

clone_size: .
v_call: TRBV13
j_call: TRBJ2-7
d_call: TRBD2
cdr3_aa: CASSQRRGGFHEQYF
cdr3_nt: TGTGCCAGCAGCCAAAGACGGGGAGGGTTCCACGAGCAGTACTTC

clone_size: .
v_call: TRBV7-2
j_call: TRBJ2-7
d_call: TRBD2
cdr3_aa: CASSLSSGGVYEQYF
cdr3_nt: TGTGCCAGCAGCTTGTCTAGCGGGGGGGTTTACGAGCAGTACTTC

clone_size: .
v_call: TRBV6-6
j_call: TRBJ1-1
d_call: TRBD1
cdr3_aa: CASSYSRQGVTEAFF
cdr3_nt: TGTGCCAGCAGTTACTCGAGGCAGGGGGTAACTGAAGCTTTCTTT

clone_size: .
v_call: TRBV19
j_call: TRBJ2-3
d_call: .
cdr3_aa: CASSILVTDTQYF
cdr3_nt: TGTGCCAGTAGTATATTGGTCACAGATACGCAGTATTTT

clone_size: .
v_call: TRBV9
j_call: TRBJ2-7
d_call: TRBD1
cdr3_aa: CASSVIRKRQGSYEQYF
cdr3_nt: TGTGCCAGCAGCGTAATCAGGAAGAGACAGGGCTCCTACGAGCAGTACTTC

clone_size: .
v_call: TRBV10-3
j_call: TRBJ2-7
d_call: .
cdr3_aa: CAISRESSYEQYF
cdr3_nt: TGTGCCATCAGCAGAGAGTCCTCCTACGAGCAGTACTTC

clone_size: once
v_call: TRBV7-9
j_call: TRBJ1-4
d_call: TRBD1
cdr3_aa: CASSPTGEYNEKLFF
cdr3_nt: TGTGCCAGCAGCCCCACAGGGGAGTATAATGAAAAACTGTTTTTT

clone_size: .
v_call: TRBV18
j_call: TRBJ1-4
d_call: .
cdr3_aa: CASSPRDMPGEKLFF
cdr3_nt: TGTGCCAGCTCACCACGGGACATGCCGGGTGAAAAACTGTTTTTT

clone_size: few
v_call: TRBV5-6
j_call: TRBJ2-2
d_call: .
cdr3_aa: CASSLSGELFF
cdr3_nt: TGTGCCAGCAGCTTGAGCGGGGAGCTGTTTTTT

clone_size: .
v_call: TRBV7-9
j_call: TRBJ1-1
d_call: .
cdr3_aa: CASSTHVGARRTEAFF
cdr3_nt: TGTGCCAGCAGCACCCATGTAGGGGCGCGGCGCACTGAAGCTTTCTTT

clone_size: .
v_call: TRBV10-2
j_call: TRBJ1-5
d_call: .
cdr3_aa: CASSAFGGNQPQHF
cdr3_nt: TGCGCCAGCAGTGCGTTCGGAGGAAATCAGCCCCAGCATTTT

clone_size: .
v_call: TRBV5-4
j_call: TRBJ1-1
d_call: TRBD1
cdr3_aa: CASSLMTGATEAFF
cdr3_nt: TGTGCCAGCAGCTTAATGACAGGGGCTACTGAAGCTTTCTTT

clone_size: few
v_call: TRBV4-3
j_call: TRBJ1-2
d_call: TRBD1
cdr3_aa: CASSPGQGYGYTF
cdr3_nt: TGCGCCAGCAGCCCCGGACAGGGCTATGGCTACACCTTC

clone_size: once
v_call: TRBV18
j_call: TRBJ1-1
d_call: TRBD1
cdr3_aa: CASSGDRKNTEAFF
cdr3_nt: TGTGCCAGCTCAGGGGACAGAAAGAACACTGAAGCTTTCTTT

clone_size: .
v_call: TRBV4-3
j_call: TRBJ1-3
d_call: .
cdr3_aa: CASSQDSGSAGNTIYF
cdr3_nt: TGCGCCAGCAGCCAAGATTCAGGCAGTGCAGGAAACACCATATATTTT

clone_size: .
v_call: TRBV27
j_call: TRBJ2-1
d_call: .
cdr3_aa: CASSLQGPHNEQFF
cdr3_nt: TGTGCCAGCAGTTTACAGGGCCCCCACAATGAGCAGTTCTTC

clone_size: few
v_call: TRBV12-1
j_call: TRBJ1-2
d_call: .
cdr3_aa: CASSFVYYGYTF
cdr3_nt: TGTGCCAGCAGCTTTGTCTACTATGGCTACACCTTC

clone_size: once
v_call: TRBV2
j_call: TRBJ2-7
d_call: TRBD1
cdr3_aa: CASSAGTGNEQYF
cdr3_nt: TGTGCCAGCAGTGCCGGGACAGGGAACGAGCAGTACTTC

clone_size: few
v_call: TRBV7-9
j_call: TRBJ1-2
d_call: .
cdr3_aa: CASSLASYEYGYTF
cdr3_nt: TGTGCCAGCAGCTTAGCGAGCTATGAGTATGGCTACACCTTC

clone_size: .
v_call: TRBV9
j_call: TRBJ2-7
d_call: TRBD1
cdr3_aa: CASSQGTGVYEQYF
cdr3_nt: TGTGCCAGCAGCCAAGGGACAGGGGTTTACGAGCAGTACTTC

clone_size: .
v_call: TRBV27
j_call: TRBJ2-7
d_call: TRBD1
cdr3_aa: CASSFYRGTGGINEQYF
cdr3_nt: TGTGCCAGCAGTTTCTATCGCGGGACAGGGGGCATCAACGAGCAGTACTTC

clone_size: .
v_call: TRBV11-1
j_call: TRBJ1-4
d_call: TRBD1
cdr3_aa: CASSFGTGKIGNEKLFF
cdr3_nt: TGTGCCAGCAGCTTTGGGACAGGGAAGATCGGGAATGAAAAACTGTTTTTT

clone_size: .
v_call: TRBV7-9
j_call: TRBJ2-1
d_call: TRBD2
cdr3_aa: CASSLVVGLAGGNEQFF
cdr3_nt: TGTGCCAGCAGCTTAGTGGTGGGACTAGCGGGAGGTAATGAGCAGTTCTTC

clone_size: .
v_call: TRBV4-1
j_call: TRBJ1-3
d_call: .
cdr3_aa: CASSQVELWGPWCGNTIYF
cdr3_nt: TGCGCCAGCAGCCAAGTGGAGTTGTGGGGGCCATGGTGTGGAAACACCATATATTTT

clone_size: few
v_call: TRBV4-2
j_call: TRBJ1-1
d_call: .
cdr3_aa: CASSRVKDANTEAFF
cdr3_nt: TGTGCCAGCAGCCGCGTGAAGGATGCGAACACTGAAGCTTTCTTT

clone_size: .
v_call: TRBV5-6
j_call: TRBJ1-1
d_call: TRBD1
cdr3_aa: CASSLDRGVGHTEAFF
cdr3_nt: TGTGCCAGCAGCTTGGACAGGGGGGTCGGACACACTGAAGCTTTCTTT

clone_size: .
v_call: TRBV9
j_call: TRBJ2-5
d_call: .
cdr3_aa: CASSVFHRVGETQYF
cdr3_nt: TGTGCCAGCAGCGTCTTTCACAGGGTGGGAGAGACCCAGTACTTC

clone_size: .
v_call: TRBV25-1
j_call: TRBJ1-4
d_call: TRBD1
cdr3_aa: CASSENRGTGLEKLFF
cdr3_nt: TGTGCCAGCAGCGAAAATCGGGGGACAGGGTTGGAAAAACTGTTTTTT

clone_size: .
v_call: TRBV18
j_call: TRBJ2-7
d_call: .
cdr3_aa: CASSPRAAYEQYF
cdr3_nt: TGTGCCAGCTCACCAAGGGCGGCCTACGAGCAGTACTTC

clone_size: .
v_call: TRBV11-2
j_call: TRBJ1-1
d_call: .
cdr3_aa: CASRPLQGEQAFF
cdr3_nt: TGTGCCAGCAGGCCGCTACAGGGAGAGCAAGCTTTCTTT

clone_size: few
v_call: TRBV7-9
j_call: TRBJ1-1
d_call: .
cdr3_aa: CASRSSTGEAFF
cdr3_nt: TGTGCCAGCAGAAGTTCGACAGGAGAAGCTTTCTTT

clone_size: .
v_call: TRBV5-1
j_call: TRBJ1-4
d_call: .
cdr3_aa: CASSLGVAGEVEKLFF
cdr3_nt: TGCGCCAGCAGCTTGGGAGTAGCGGGCGAAGTGGAAAAACTGTTTTTT

clone_size: .
v_call: TRBV29-1
j_call: TRBJ1-1
d_call: TRBD1
cdr3_aa: CSVAGQGNTEAFF
cdr3_nt: TGCAGCGTTGCTGGACAGGGGAACACTGAAGCTTTCTTT

clone_size: once
v_call: TRBV18
j_call: TRBJ1-5
d_call: TRBD1
cdr3_aa: CASSPTGTGGNQPQHF
cdr3_nt: TGTGCCAGCTCACCTACCGGGACAGGGGGAAATCAGCCCCAGCATTTT

clone_size: .
v_call: TRBV10-1
j_call: TRBJ1-1
d_call: .
cdr3_aa: CASRRTARTKAFF
cdr3_nt: TGCGCCAGCAGGAGGACAGCCCGCACCAAGGCTTTCTTT

clone_size: .
v_call: TRBV5-4
j_call: TRBJ1-1
d_call: TRBD1
cdr3_aa: CASSLGKGASQLNTEAFF
cdr3_nt: TGTGCCAGCAGCTTGGGTAAGGGGGCAAGCCAATTGAACACTGAAGCTTTCTTT

clone_size: .
v_call: TRBV28
j_call: TRBJ1-1
d_call: .
cdr3_aa: CASSFSPYWSTEAFF
cdr3_nt: TGTGCCAGCAGTTTTAGTCCCTATTGGAGCACTGAAGCTTTCTTT

clone_size: .
v_call: TRBV4-3
j_call: TRBJ1-3
d_call: .
cdr3_aa: CASSQDVGGSGNTIYF
cdr3_nt: TGCGCCAGCAGCCAAGATGTAGGGGGCTCTGGAAACACCATATATTTT

clone_size: .
v_call: TRBV2
j_call: TRBJ1-4
d_call: TRBD1
cdr3_aa: CASRPHPGQGLNEKLFF
cdr3_nt: TGTGCCAGCAGGCCCCACCCTGGACAGGGGCTTAATGAAAAACTGTTTTTT

clone_size: .
v_call: TRBV6-1
j_call: TRBJ2-1
d_call: TRBD2
cdr3_aa: CASSEAPASGRGTYNEQFF
cdr3_nt: TGTGCCAGCAGTGAAGCGCCGGCTAGCGGGAGAGGGACCTACAATGAGCAGTTCTTC

clone_size: few
v_call: TRBV9
j_call: TRBJ1-1
d_call: TRBD1
cdr3_aa: CASSSTGETNTEAFF
cdr3_nt: TGTGCCAGCAGCTCGACAGGGGAAACGAACACTGAAGCTTTCTTT

clone_size: once
v_call: TRBV7-9
j_call: TRBJ2-3
d_call: .
cdr3_aa: CASSWSRSTDTQYF
cdr3_nt: TGTGCCAGCAGCTGGAGCAGGAGCACAGATACGCAGTATTTT

clone_size: .
v_call: TRBV10-1
j_call: TRBJ1-6
d_call: TRBD1
cdr3_aa: CASRANDKGQGFSPLHF
cdr3_nt: TGCGCCAGCAGGGCAAACGATAAGGGACAGGGGTTTTCACCCCTCCACTTT

clone_size: .
v_call: TRBV5-1
j_call: TRBJ1-2
d_call: TRBD1
cdr3_aa: CASSLQGANYGYTF
cdr3_nt: TGCGCCAGCAGCTTGCAGGGGGCGAACTATGGCTACACCTTC

clone_size: .
v_call: TRBV5-6
j_call: TRBJ1-1
d_call: .
cdr3_aa: CASSLGNRVGDTEAFF
cdr3_nt: TGTGCCAGCAGCTTGGGGAACAGGGTGGGGGACACTGAAGCTTTCTTT

clone_size: .
v_call: TRBV13
j_call: TRBJ2-3
d_call: .
cdr3_aa: CASSFGEVTDTQYF
cdr3_nt: TGTGCCAGCAGCTTCGGGGAAGTGACAGATACGCAGTATTTT

clone_size: .
v_call: TRBV5-1
j_call: TRBJ1-1
d_call: .
cdr3_aa: CASSLSPLMNTEAFF
cdr3_nt: TGCGCCAGCAGCTTGTCCCCTCTGATGAACACTGAAGCTTTCTTT